This T cell receptor beta chain was sequenced during a study of OX40 agonist ivuxolimab in advanced cancers. About the study: At 65% to 85% male, the cohort had a mean age of 60 years, ranging from roughly 20 to 80. There were three patients with partial responses, one having hepatocellular carcinoma and two cutaneous melanoma. Broader study findings: Those patients achieving a partial response at 0.1-3.0 mg/kg showed among the lowest clonal expansion.

Measured with immunoSEQ multiplex PCR; TCRdb has only the in-frame clones, and not every one. The sample carries just under 65,000 clones, just over 85% recorded once. The CDR3 sequence is 16 residues long. With 1 base removed from V and 2 bases from J, the gap between germline ends came to 13 bases. CDR1 is SGHTA and CDR2 is FQGTGA in the germline V gene. For this clone: Its specificity is unknown.

This specimen consisted of CD4+ or CD8+ T cells sorted from blood, obtained in a trial of the OX40 agonist ivuxolimab. The source is an adult with an advanced solid tumor such as melanoma, head and neck, liver or kidney cancer. J is TRBJ2-3 and V is TRBV7-3; D uncertain. The DNA for the CDR3 is TGTGCCAGCAGCTTAAGCTCATCCCATTCCACAGATACGCAGTATTTT. It is translated as CASSLSSSHSTDTQYF.